These T cell receptor beta chains were read from a single sample in a study of shared clonotypes between healthy human individuals. Assay: immunoSEQ multiplex PCR; the TCRdb copy retains only in-frame clones and omits some. The sample yields nearly 2 million clones, about 95% seen once. Sequenced sample: naive CD8+ T cells sorted from blood. The receptors here all came from a man aged 18-30 years in good health. Both conserved end residues are part of each CDR3. Each record gives: J gene, D gene, clone size, V gene, CDR3 DNA, CDR3 protein. The D gene is left open where the match is weak. The size field is filled for only some rows; it gives once, few, many or a size class.

J: TRBJ2-5
D: NA
size: NA
V: TRBV2
DNA: TGTGCCAGCAGTCCCTATAGGGGGGGCCCGTCGGACACCCAGTACTTC
CDR3: CASSPYRGGPSDTQYF

J: TRBJ2-1
D: TRBD2
size: NA
V: TRBV9
DNA: TGTGCCAGCAGCCAGCTAGCGGGCGAGCAGTTCTTC
CDR3: CASSQLAGEQFF

J: TRBJ2-1
D: TRBD2
size: NA
V: TRBV30
DNA: TGTGCCTGGAGTAGGAGCGGGAGGGCCAATGAGCAGTTCTTC
CDR3: CAWSRSGRANEQFF

J: TRBJ2-1
D: TRBD2
size: NA
V: TRBV6-5
DNA: TGTGCCAGCAGTTCCCAGCGGGAGGGTGACTACAATGAGCAGTTCTTC
CDR3: CASSSQREGDYNEQFF

J: TRBJ1-1
D: NA
size: once
V: TRBV4-3
DNA: TGCGCCAGCAGCCAAGATAGGACGGTTTCCATGAACACTGAAGCTTTCTTT
CDR3: CASSQDRTVSMNTEAFF

J: TRBJ2-2
D: NA
size: NA
V: TRBV19
DNA: TGTGCCAGTAGTGCGGGGTTGAACACCGGGGAGCTGTTTTTT
CDR3: CASSAGLNTGELFF

J: TRBJ2-1
D: TRBD1
size: NA
V: TRBV5-1
DNA: TGCGCCAGCAACTCCGGGCCGGGACAGGGGAGGACTGAGCAGTTCTTC
CDR3: CASNSGPGQGRTEQFF

J: TRBJ2-7
D: TRBD1
size: NA
V: TRBV6-1
DNA: TGTGCCAGCAGTGAGTGGGACAGGGGGACCTACGAGCAGTACTTC
CDR3: CASSEWDRGTYEQYF

J: TRBJ1-4
D: NA
size: NA
V: TRBV5-4
DNA: TGTGCCAGCAGCATCGGTCCGTCGGGAGGTGAAAAACTGTTTTTT
CDR3: CASSIGPSGGEKLFF

J: TRBJ2-1
D: TRBD2
size: NA
V: TRBV12-5
DNA: TGTGCTAGTGGTCCCGGACTAGCGGGGGGAATATACAATGAGCAGTTCTTC
CDR3: CASGPGLAGGIYNEQFF

J: TRBJ1-2
D: NA
size: few
V: TRBV5-6
DNA: TGTGCCAGCAGCTCCTGGGAGGGGCCTAACTATGGCTACACCTTC
CDR3: CASSSWEGPNYGYTF

J: TRBJ1-5
D: NA
size: NA
V: TRBV27
DNA: TGTGCCAGCAGTTTTCTGGAGTATAGCAATCAGCCCCAGCATTTT
CDR3: CASSFLEYSNQPQHF

J: TRBJ2-3
D: NA
size: NA
V: TRBV7-8
DNA: TGTGCCAGCAGCTTCCCCCGGACTCCTAGCACAGATACGCAGTATTTT
CDR3: CASSFPRTPSTDTQYF

J: TRBJ2-1
D: NA
size: NA
V: TRBV6-5
DNA: TGTGCCAGCAGTTACTCTGTGTGGGGCAATGAGCAGTTCTTC
CDR3: CASSYSVWGNEQFF

J: TRBJ2-1
D: TRBD2
size: NA
V: TRBV6-5
DNA: TGTGCCAGCAGTTTTCTAGCGGAAAACTACAATGAGCAGTTCTTC
CDR3: CASSFLAENYNEQFF

J: TRBJ1-2
D: TRBD1
size: few
V: TRBV27
DNA: TGTGCCAGCAGTTTAACAGGGGCATATGGCTACACCTTC
CDR3: CASSLTGAYGYTF

J: TRBJ2-5
D: NA
size: NA
V: TRBV7-6
DNA: TGTGCCAGCAGCCTCCCGGTGGAATTAGCGGTTGGGGAGACCCAGTACTTC
CDR3: CASSLPVELAVGETQYF

J: TRBJ2-1
D: TRBD2
size: NA
V: TRBV6-6
DNA: TGTGCCAGCAGCCCTAGCGGGGAAGCCAATGAGCAGTTCTTC
CDR3: CASSPSGEANEQFF

J: TRBJ2-7
D: NA
size: NA
V: TRBV4-1
DNA: TGCGCCAGCAGCCACACAGGGCAAACCTACGAGCAGTACTTC
CDR3: CASSHTGQTYEQYF

J: TRBJ2-7
D: NA
size: NA
V: TRBV7-3
DNA: TGTGCCAGCAGCCCCTCCGGGTCCTCCTACGAGCAGTACTTC
CDR3: CASSPSGSSYEQYF

J: TRBJ2-3
D: NA
size: NA
V: TRBV5-6
DNA: TGTGCCAGCAGCTCGCCCTTGGGGGTTCGGGATCGCACAGATACGCAGTATTTT
CDR3: CASSSPLGVRDRTDTQYF

J: TRBJ2-7
D: NA
size: NA
V: TRBV27
DNA: TGTGCCAGCGGGACCCCCGAGCAGTACTTC
CDR3: CASGTPEQYF

J: TRBJ2-2
D: NA
size: NA
V: TRBV7-6
DNA: TGTGCCAGCAGCTTATTCGACAGCCTGTCCGGGGAGCTGTTTTTT
CDR3: CASSLFDSLSGELFF

J: TRBJ2-2
D: NA
size: NA
V: TRBV4-1
DNA: TGCGCCAGCAGCCTGAGGGATGTCACCGGGGAGCTGTTTTTT
CDR3: CASSLRDVTGELFF

J: TRBJ2-7
D: NA
size: once
V: TRBV23-1
DNA: TGCGCCAGCAGTCAGTACCAGCGAGACTACGAGCAGTACTTC
CDR3: CASSQYQRDYEQYF

J: TRBJ2-5
D: NA
size: NA
V: TRBV27
DNA: TGTGCCAGCAGTTTATCTCCCGCAGACACCTTCCAAGAGACCCAGTACTTC
CDR3: CASSLSPADTFQETQYF

J: TRBJ2-2
D: TRBD1
size: NA
V: TRBV28
DNA: TGTGCCAGCAGTTTGACAGGGTACACCGGGGAGCTGTTTTTT
CDR3: CASSLTGYTGELFF

J: TRBJ1-1
D: NA
size: NA
V: TRBV30
DNA: TGTGCCTGGAGGGAACACTTGAACACTGAAGCTTTCTTT
CDR3: CAWREHLNTEAFF

J: TRBJ1-6
D: TRBD1
size: NA
V: TRBV7-6
DNA: TGTGCCAGCAGCCCGACAGGGGTTAGCCCCCTCCACTTT
CDR3: CASSPTGVSPLHF

J: TRBJ2-3
D: NA
size: NA
V: TRBV9
DNA: TGTGCCAGCAGCGTTGCCGGCCTAGGGGATACGCAGTATTTT
CDR3: CASSVAGLGDTQYF

J: TRBJ2-7
D: NA
size: NA
V: TRBV7-9
DNA: TGTGCCAGCAGCTTTCAGTCCGAGCAGTACTTC
CDR3: CASSFQSEQYF

J: TRBJ1-5
D: NA
size: NA
V: TRBV5-6
DNA: TGTGCCAGCAGCTTGGGAGCGGGCAGCAATCAGCCCCAGCATTTT
CDR3: CASSLGAGSNQPQHF

J: TRBJ2-7
D: NA
size: NA
V: TRBV4-1
DNA: TGCGCCAGCAGCCAGCTACCCGATCTTGACTCCATTCTCTACGAGCAGTACTTC
CDR3: CASSQLPDLDSILYEQYF

J: TRBJ1-1
D: NA
size: NA
V: TRBV19
DNA: TGTGCCAGTACCCTGACGCAACTTGGGGCGTACGCTGAAGCTTTCTTT
CDR3: CASTLTQLGAYAEAFF

J: TRBJ2-1
D: TRBD2
size: NA
V: TRBV2
DNA: TGTGCCAGCAGGCCGGGACTAGCGGGAGGATCCTACAATGAGCAGTTCTTC
CDR3: CASRPGLAGGSYNEQFF

J: TRBJ2-5
D: NA
size: NA
V: TRBV30
DNA: TGTGCCTGGAGGGACTTTCAAGAGACCCAGTACTTC
CDR3: CAWRDFQETQYF

J: TRBJ2-7
D: TRBD2
size: once
V: TRBV7-2
DNA: TGTGCCAGCAGCTTCGGACTAGCCTACGAGCAGTACTTC
CDR3: CASSFGLAYEQYF

J: TRBJ2-4
D: NA
size: NA
V: TRBV4-1
DNA: TGCGCCGTCCTTGACATCCCGGTAAACATTCAGTACTTC
CDR3: CAVLDIPVNIQYF

J: TRBJ2-5
D: NA
size: NA
V: TRBV6-5
DNA: TGTGCCAGCAGTTATTCGGCAGAGTACCAAGAGACCCAGTACTTC
CDR3: CASSYSAEYQETQYF

J: TRBJ2-7
D: NA
size: NA
V: TRBV9
DNA: TGTGCCAGCAGCGTAGACCCCTCCGCCTACGAGCAGTACTTC
CDR3: CASSVDPSAYEQYF

J: TRBJ2-7
D: TRBD2
size: once
V: TRBV27
DNA: TGTGCCAGCAGTGCCCTAGCGGGCCTAGACTCCTACGAGCAGTACTTC
CDR3: CASSALAGLDSYEQYF

J: TRBJ2-1
D: NA
size: NA
V: TRBV5-1
DNA: TGCGCCAGCAGCTCGCTATTTTACACAGGGTATAATGAGCAGTTCTTC
CDR3: CASSSLFYTGYNEQFF

J: TRBJ2-1
D: NA
size: NA
V: TRBV11-2
DNA: TGTGCCAGCAGCAACACCCATGGGCAGTTCTTC
CDR3: CASSNTHGQFF

J: TRBJ2-3
D: TRBD1
size: NA
V: TRBV27
DNA: TGTGCCAGCAGTTCCGTCGGGACAGGGGAATCAGATACGCAGTATTTT
CDR3: CASSSVGTGESDTQYF

J: TRBJ2-7
D: NA
size: once
V: TRBV11-2
DNA: TGTGCCAGCAGCTTATACACCCCGGACGAGCAGTACTTC
CDR3: CASSLYTPDEQYF

J: TRBJ2-7
D: TRBD2
size: once
V: TRBV7-2
DNA: TGTGCCAGCAGCTTAGGAGTGGTAAGCGGGAGCGAGCAGTACTTC
CDR3: CASSLGVVSGSEQYF

J: TRBJ1-1
D: NA
size: NA
V: TRBV18
DNA: TGTGCCAGCTCCCTTTCGACAGGCGTACTCTCCATGAACACTGAAGCTTTCTTT
CDR3: CASSLSTGVLSMNTEAFF

J: TRBJ2-1
D: NA
size: NA
V: TRBV9
DNA: TGTGCCAGCAGCGGAGGACTCAACAATGAGCAGTTCTTC
CDR3: CASSGGLNNEQFF

J: TRBJ2-7
D: TRBD1
size: NA
V: TRBV4-1
DNA: TGCGCCAGCAGCCAAGACCCAGGGGGCGAGCAGTACTTC
CDR3: CASSQDPGGEQYF

J: TRBJ2-4
D: NA
size: NA
V: TRBV7-8
DNA: TGTGCCAGCAGCTTAGGGCCGGGGAGCATTCAGTACTTC
CDR3: CASSLGPGSIQYF

J: TRBJ2-3
D: NA
size: NA
V: TRBV7-3
DNA: TGTGCCAGCAGCCTAGGTATAGGCCCTAGCACAGATACGCAGTATTTT
CDR3: CASSLGIGPSTDTQYF

J: TRBJ2-7
D: TRBD2
size: NA
V: TRBV27
DNA: TGTGCCAGCAGTACCACGGGGACTAGCGGTTTATACGAGCAGTACTTC
CDR3: CASSTTGTSGLYEQYF

J: TRBJ2-5
D: TRBD2
size: NA
V: TRBV6-5
DNA: TGTGCCAGCAGTTACGGGGCGGGGGGGCTTGAGACCCAGTACTTC
CDR3: CASSYGAGGLETQYF

J: TRBJ2-7
D: TRBD2
size: once
V: TRBV27
DNA: TGTGCCAGCAGCCCAGGACTAGCCTACGAGCAGTACTTC
CDR3: CASSPGLAYEQYF

J: TRBJ2-7
D: NA
size: once
V: TRBV5-4
DNA: TGTGCCAGCAGCTTGTTTGGGGCCTCCTACGAGCAGTACTTC
CDR3: CASSLFGASYEQYF

J: TRBJ2-1
D: TRBD2
size: NA
V: TRBV11-2
DNA: TGTGCCAGCAGCCTGCTCACTAGCGGATACAATGAGCAGTTCTTC
CDR3: CASSLLTSGYNEQFF

J: TRBJ2-2
D: NA
size: NA
V: TRBV5-6
DNA: TGTGCCAGCAGCCCAGCCTTAGCCGGGGAGCTGTTTTTT
CDR3: CASSPALAGELFF